This section outlines one T cell receptor beta chain sequence together with its context. Patients at the Seattle site were enrolled during active infection and followed longitudinally. Trimming took 10 bases from V and 3 from J, leaving 15 bases between them. The germline CDR1 and CDR2 sequences are MDHEN and SYDVKM. This CDR3 spans 13 amino acids. Original handling: The authors estimated nucleated cell counts from reference gene primer amplification. Profiled with immunoSEQ multiplex PCR; TCRdb holds only in-frame clones, not every one. That table supplies the V and J calls and clone size; D and trimming were determined from the DNA. Here the sample spans approximately 110,000 clones, around 85% being singletons. The record originates from a study of blood T cell repertoires in COVID-19.

The receptor was derived from an elderly woman with COVID-19, enrolled during active disease. The sequenced sample was peripheral blood. The rearrangement joins TRBV28 to TRBJ1-1; tentative D call: TRBD1 (6 bases). CDR3 residues: CATYPSGDTEAFF. The CDR3 nucleotides read TGTGCCACCTACCCCTCAGGGGACACTGAAGCTTTCTTT.